This TCR beta chain was recorded in a study of T-cell memory formation after mild COVID-19. Study results and caveats: Cross-reactive memory apparently joined, as some responding clones appeared in pre-infection memory. Clones from the second wave (peaking day 37) had unconfirmed SARS-CoV-2 specificity. CD8+ contracting clones occupied EMRA, while CD4+ ones occupied mainly CM and EM. CD4/CD8 balance characterized clones contracting day 15 to 85, and CD4+ skew characterized later expanders.

MiXCR, run by TCRdb on the 5' RACE reads, gives a single entry per CDR3 protein. The table shows 200,000 to 300,000 distinct CDR3 sequences, with approximately 16% occurring only once. Details on this clonotype: No antigen is known for it.

From germline, CDR1 is SEHNR and CDR2 FQNEAQ (reference sequence). The CDR3 consists of 16 residues. V lost 3 bases, J lost 4 bases, and 15 bases lay in between. The sequencing sample was made of PBMCs or a T cell subset sorted from them (not recorded which). The TCR sequence derives from a man between 18 and 29 years old who had mild COVID-19 (a few samples of this study predate the infection). Cell type and time point are not known. This chain connects TRBV7-9 to TRBJ2-2; perhaps TRBD2 as D (6 bases). In nucleotides, the CDR3 is TGTGCCAGCAGCTTGTTGGGGGGACCTCTCACCGGGGAGCTGTTTTTT. Amino acids: CASSLLGGPLTGELFF.